The 9 T cell receptor beta chains below were found in one sample sequenced in a study of cytomegalovirus exposure and HLA in healthy donors. 60 Vbeta and 13 Jbeta primers were used in PCR. Clones were sequenced by immunoSEQ multiplex PCR, and TCRdb holds only the in-frame ones, with some missing. The sample contains more than 150,000 clones, around 80% of which appear only once. The sequenced material came from PBMCs. The receptors were gathered from a man aged 18 to 29 in good health and CMV-seronegative.

The chain carries TRBV4-2 and TRBJ1-5; tentatively, D is TRBD1 (6 bases). V shed 2 bases and J shed 6 bases, with 8 bases lying between them. CDR3 length: 13 amino acids. CDR1 and CDR2 from the germline V gene are LGHNA and YNFKEQ. CDR3 residues: CASSQSGVQPQHF. The CDR3 bases are TGTGCCAGCAGCCAATCAGGGGTTCAGCCCCAGCATTTT.

This clone has just a few counts. The V call is TRBV7-2, the J call TRBJ2-1; D perhaps matches TRBD2 (6 bases). The V gene lost 5 bases and the J gene lost 5 bases, with 22 bases spanning the gap. CDR1 and CDR2 from the germline V gene are SGHTA and FQGNSA. The CDR3 is 17 residues long. The CDR3 DNA reads as TGTGCCAGCAGCGGTCAACCAAATCCTACGGGAGACAATGAGCAGTTCTTC. Its protein product is CASSGQPNPTGDNEQFF.

The CDR3, as DNA: TGCGCCAGCAGGACGACAGGCGTAGATACCTTCTCTGGAAACACCATATATTTT. Translating it yields CASRTTGVDTFSGNTIYF. V is TRBV10-1 and J is TRBJ1-3, with TRBD1 as a possible D gene (6 bases). Germline-derived CDR1 and CDR2 are WNHNN and SYGVQD (reference sequence). The ends were cut back, 6 bases at V and 0 bases at J, with 21 bases in the middle. The CDR3 covers 18 residues.

The V call is TRBV7-2, the J call TRBJ2-2; no clear D gene. Germline CDR1 reads SGHTA; CDR2 reads FQGNSA. This CDR3 is 14 amino acids long. Trimming shortened V by 4 bases and J by 8 bases, and 14 bases separated the two germline ends. The CDR3 spells CASSSAASSGELFF. DNA of the CDR3: TGTGCCAGCAGCTCCGCGGCCTCGTCAGGGGAGCTGTTTTTT.

This clone occurred a few times. The V and J genes are TRBV2 and TRBJ2-7, with TRBD1 matching 8 bases. Trimming cost V 7 bases and J 6 bases; bases outside gene matches: 2. CDR3 length: 11 amino acids. Germline-derived CDR1 and CDR2 are SNHLY and FYNNEI. In DNA form, the CDR3 reads TGTGCCAGCAACAGGGGGAGCGAGCAGTACTTC. Translating it yields CASNRGSEQYF.

CDR3 DNA sequence: TGTGCCAGCAGTAGGGGGTATCGGATGAACACTGAAGCTTTCTTT. This codes for CASSRGYRMNTEAFF. The chain recombines TRBV6-5 with TRBJ1-1; tentative D call: TRBD1 (6 bases). CDR1 is MNHEY, CDR2 SVGAGI, per germline. The V end lost 5 bases, the J end lost 0 bases, and 13 bases lay between the germline ends. The CDR3 spans 15 residues.

The chain is built from TRBV7-9 and TRBJ2-7, with TRBD2 matching 10 bases. Germline trimming cut 4 bases from V and 2 bases from J; bases unmatched to any gene: 5. CDR3 length: 15 amino acids. Germline loops: CDR1 SEHNR, CDR2 FQNEAQ (reference sequence). CDR3 nucleotide sequence: TGTGCCAGCAGCTATAGCGGGGGGCGCACCTACGAGCAGTACTTC. The encoded protein is CASSYSGGRTYEQYF.

The chain employs TRBV18 and TRBJ2-1; D not certain. CDR3 length: 13 amino acids. V shed 3 bases and J shed 7 bases, with 10 bases lying between them. CDR1 and CDR2 from the germline V gene are KGHSH and LQKENI. The DNA of the CDR3 is TGTGCCAGCTCACCCAATAACTTGAATGAGCAGTTCTTC. Translation: CASSPNNLNEQFF.

V gene TRBV6-6 combines with J gene TRBJ1-3; the D gene is possibly TRBD1 (5 bases). Trimming shortened V by 2 bases and J by 4 bases, and 12 bases separated the two germline ends. Germline CDR1 is MNHNY and CDR2 is SVGAGI (reference sequence). The CDR3 runs to 15 residues. The CDR3 reads CASSYGRASGNTIYF. The DNA of the CDR3 is TGTGCCAGCAGTTACGGCAGGGCCTCCGGAAACACCATATATTTT.